This T cell receptor beta chain is drawn from a study of CD4 T cells in relation to SARS-CoV-2 and coronaviruses. About this clone: Its antigen is undetermined.

Study-wide points: In approximately 71% of donors, memory CD4+ clonotypes crossrecognized SARS-CoV-2 and at least one common cold coronavirus spike.

The table came from immunoSEQ multiplex PCR; TCRdb's copy has only in-frame clones and leaves some out. The sample yields about 65,000 clones, 87% seen once. CD4+ T cells from unexposed donors were obtained before the COVID-19 pandemic (2011-2018). V gave up 3 bases and J gave up 5 bases; unmatched junction bases: 1. The germline CDR1 and CDR2 sequences are SNHLY and FYNNEI. This CDR3 spans 13 amino acids. Sequencing used memory CD4+ T cells from PBMCs. The V and J genes are TRBV2 and TRBJ2-3; 8 nucleotides line up with TRBD2. The sequence was collected from a human donor in good health. For the CDR3, the DNA is TGTGCCAGCAGTGATCTAGCGGGAGATACGCAGTATTTT. Encoded protein: CASSDLAGDTQYF.